This T cell receptor beta chain comes out of a study of T cells in Graves' hyperthyroidism and ophthalmopathy. Amplification of TCR beta CDR3 regions used RNA as the template. When the TCR CDR3 underwent first-round RT-PCR, the HTBI primer set was used. TCRdb processed the multiplex PCR reads anew with MiXCR; each CDR3 protein has one entry. Of a few hundred thousand distinct CDR3 sequences in the sample, around 20% were seen once. This clonotype was observed many times. The CDR3 is 16 amino acids. The germline V gene encodes CDR1 MNHNS and CDR2 SASEGT. The V gene lost 5 bases and the J gene lost 0 bases, with 16 bases spanning the gap.

This sequence was found in a young man with Graves' ophthalmopathy. Sequenced: blood. The chain employs TRBV6-1 and TRBJ1-2; D is ambiguous. The chain's CDR3 is CASSPYGRVANYGYTF. The DNA for the CDR3 is TGTGCCAGCAGTCCTTATGGGAGGGTAGCTAACTATGGCTACACCTTC.